The clone carrying this TCR beta chain was detected only a few times. Then a second PCR, running about 6 to 12 cycles, was carried out with a sample-barcoded 5' primer and a J-beta primer mix. MiXCR, applied by TCRdb to the 5' RACE reads, yields one record per CDR3 protein. This sample has 600,000 or so distinct CDR3 sequences, with roughly 48% found just once. This entry belongs to a study of blood T cells in healthy people across ages. The sequence derives from an elderly man in good health. Sequencing was carried out using blood.

The CDR3 DNA reads TGTGCCAGCAGTTACTCTGGTAGCGAGCAGTACTTC. This codes for CASSYSGSEQYF. The chain joins TRBV6-6 to TRBJ2-7; D unclear. The V end lost 0 bases, the J end lost 6 bases, and 6 bases lay between the germline ends. Per germline, CDR1 MNHNY and CDR2 SVGAGI (reference sequence). CDR3 length: 12 amino acids.